This T cell receptor beta chain was documented in a study of cytotoxic CD8 clonotypes in ibrutinib-treated CLL. In the study overall: Recorded responses included about 25 partial and 2 complete; following median roughly 74 months, roughly 15 stayed remitted and roughly twelve progressed.

From germline, CDR1 is MDHEN and CDR2 SYDVKM. V lost 8 bases, J lost 4 bases, and 8 bases lay in between. The CDR3 totals 11 residues. Target depth was 1 in 200,000 to 1 in 1 million T cells, about 10x per clonotype. Sequencing was performed with immunoSEQ multiplex PCR; in TCRdb, only in-frame clones are kept and a portion is missing. The sample lists some 310,000 clones; approximately 80% were seen once. Turning to this clone: Its antigen is not identified.

Points from the study as a whole: Upon ibrutinib response clonality rose, and upon progression it fell back toward baseline. Public clonotypes, an uncommon group, contracted or remained stable on treatment.

The source of this sequence is a human donor with chronic lymphocytic leukemia. V and J are TRBV28 and TRBJ2-5, with D possibly TRBD2 on 6 matching bases. Sequencing used PBMCs, obtained before ibrutinib treatment. The CDR3 loop is CASSGVETQYF. DNA for the CDR3: TGTGCCAGCTCGGGGGTAGAGACCCAGTACTTC. Drawing the rest from reference TRBV28 and TRBJ2-5, the complete variable domain is DVKVTQSSRYLVKRTGEKVFLECVQDMDHENMFWYRQDPGLGLRLIYFSYDVKMKEKGDIPEGYSVSREKKERFSLILESASTNQTSMYLCASSGVETQYFGPGTRLLVL.